This is a list of T cell receptor beta chains from one sample in a study of tumor and adjacent non-tumor tissue in lung cancer. TCRdb reprocessed the multiplex PCR reads via MiXCR and lists one record per CDR3 protein. Counted here are approximately 82,000 distinct CDR3 sequences, approximately 82% occurring once; the ten biggest clones make up approximately 40%. Material: distant non-tumor lung tissue. The source of these receptors is a man between 70 and 80 years old with non-small cell lung cancer. The CDR3 runs from the conserved cysteine through the conserved F or W. Each record gives: J gene, V gene, clone size, D gene, CDR3 DNA, CDR3 protein. The D gene is left open where the match is weak. Expanded clones are given a class, and other clones once, few, many or no size at all.

>TRBJ2-1|TRBV5-4|-|TRBD2
TGTGCCAGCAGCTTGTACACGGGGGGTAGGAATGATCAGTTCTTC
CASSLYTGGRNDQFF
>TRBJ2-7|TRBV6-1|-|TRBD1
TGTGCCAGCAGTGATTACCCGATGGACAGGGAACACTACTTC
CASSDYPMDREHYF
>TRBJ1-2|TRBV12-3/TRBV12-4|-|TRBD1
TGTGCCAGCAATATCCGGGACAGGGATAGCTATGGCTACACCTTC
CASNIRDRDSYGYTF
>TRBJ1-1|TRBV4-2|-|TRBD1
TGTGTCATCAGACCTCCGGGACAGATGAACACTGAAGCTTTCTTT
CVIRPPGQMNTEAFF
>TRBJ1-1|TRBV28|few|-
TGTGCCAGCACCTTAAATCAGGGAGGGGAAGCTTTCTTT
CASTLNQGGEAFF
>TRBJ1-6|TRBV28|-|-
TGTGCCAGCAGTCCTACCTGGCAGTTTTATCATAAATTCGATAATTCACCCCTCCACTTC
CASSPTWQFYHKFDNSPLHF
>TRBJ2-3|TRBV10-3|many|TRBD2
TGTGCCATCAGTGAGATGAGCGGGAGAGGGGATACGCAGTATTTT
CAISEMSGRGDTQYF
>TRBJ2-3|TRBV6-5|-|TRBD2
TGTGTCAGCATACTAACTAGCGGGAGCACAGAAACGCAGTATTTT
CVSILTSGSTETQYF
>TRBJ2-3|TRBV29-1|few|TRBD2
TGCAACATGGGGGGGACCACAGATACGCAGTATTTT
CNMGGTTDTQYF
>TRBJ2-2|TRBV24-1|-|-
TGTGCCAACAGTGGGCAAATCACCGGGGAGCTGTTTTTT
CANSGQITGELFF
>TRBJ2-5|TRBV28|-|-
TGTGCCAGCAATTTAACTAACGTTAACCAAGAGACCCAGTACTTC
CASNLTNVNQETQYF
>TRBJ1-1|TRBV5-1|many|-
TGCGCCAGCAGCTTGAGGGTAGACACTGAAGCTTTCTTT
CASSLRVDTEAFF
>TRBJ2-7|TRBV10-3|-|-
TGTGCCATCGGGGACGGGGTACGGGGCGAGCGGTACTTC
CAIGDGVRGERYF
>TRBJ2-3|TRBV6-6|-|-
TGTGCCAACAGTTACTCGCTTACAGATACGCAGTATTTT
CANSYSLTDTQYF
>TRBJ1-1|TRBV30|-|-
TGTGTCTGGAGCAAGCCCCGAACCGGGGGCACTGAAGCTTTCTTT
CVWSKPRTGGTEAFF
>TRBJ2-5|TRBV10-3|-|-
TGTGCCATCAGTGAGTCGGGGGGTCGAGAGACCCAGTACTTC
CAISESGGRETQYF
>TRBJ2-7|TRBV5-4|-|-
TGTGCCAGTAGCTCAAGGACCCTCCCCTACGAGCAGTACTTC
CASSSRTLPYEQYF
>TRBJ1-5|TRBV2|few|-
TGTGCCAGCACCTGGACAGAGGATAGCAATCAGCCCCAGCATTTT
CASTWTEDSNQPQHF
>TRBJ2-1|TRBV4-1|-|-
TGCACCAGCAGCCAAGACCCCGGGGGACACACCTACAATGAGCAGCTCTTC
CTSSQDPGGHTYNEQLF
>TRBJ2-7|TRBV11-3|-|-
TGTACCAGCAGCTTAATGACGGGAGCCTACGAGCAGTACTTC
CTSSLMTGAYEQYF
>TRBJ2-1|TRBV20-1|-|TRBD1
TGCAATGCTAGACAGGGGGCGGGTAATGAGCAGTTCTTC
CNARQGAGNEQFF
>TRBJ1-5|TRBV6-2/TRBV6-3|-|-
TGTGCCAGCAGTTACTCAATTGGGGGTACAAGAGCGAGCAGTCAGCCCCGGCATTTT
CASSYSIGGTRASSQPRHF
>TRBJ1-1|TRBV5-1|-|-
TGCGCCAGCAGCTTGGTAGGCAAGAACACTGAAGATTTCTTT
CASSLVGKNTEDFF
>TRBJ1-2|TRBV29-1|-|-
TGCAGCGTTGGGATGGTGGCGGACCCAGACTATGGCTATACCTTC
CSVGMVADPDYGYTF
>TRBJ2-7|TRBV2|-|TRBD2
TGCGCCAGCAGTGAAGCGATCCGCGGGGGGCTACCAGAGCAGTACTTC
CASSEAIRGGLPEQYF
>TRBJ1-5|TRBV7-9|-|-
TGTGCCAGCAGCCTGACATCAGATCATCCCCAGCATTTT
CASSLTSDHPQHF
>TRBJ2-1|TRBV6-1|-|-
TGTGCCAAGTGGACAGATTCCTACAATGAGCAGTTCTTC
CAKWTDSYNEQFF
>TRBJ1-5|TRBV6-2/TRBV6-3|-|-
TGTGCCAGCAGTTACTCAAATGGGGGTACAAGAGCGAGCAATCAGCCACGGCATTTT
CASSYSNGGTRASNQPRHF
>TRBJ2-3|TRBV11-2|-|TRBD2
TGTGCCAGCAGCTTAGTAGCGGGTGGAAATACGCAGTATTTT
CASSLVAGGNTQYF
>TRBJ2-7|TRBV28|few|TRBD1
TGTGCCAGCAGTTTAGCCTTACAGGGGGTTGAGTACGAGCGGTACTTC
CASSLALQGVEYERYF
>TRBJ1-2|TRBV6-1|-|-
TGCGCCAGCAGGGCGGACGGAAACCAGTATGGCTACACCTTC
CASRADGNQYGYTF
>TRBJ1-2|TRBV11-3|-|-
TGTGCCAGCAGCCACCCAGACAGGCTGGGGGACTATACCTTC
CASSHPDRLGDYTF
>TRBJ2-7|TRBV4-1|-|TRBD2
TGCGCCAGTAGCCGGATACTAGCGGGAGAAGTGGACGAGCAGTACTTC
CASSRILAGEVDEQYF
>TRBJ1-1|TRBV6-5|-|-
TGTGCCAGCGGTTACTCTCGGGCGTGGGGGGAGATCAGTGAAGCTTTCTTT
CASGYSRAWGEISEAFF
>TRBJ2-1|TRBV6-5|-|-
TGTGCCAGCATTGAGGACGAGGGGGATGAGCAGTTCTTC
CASIEDEGDEQFF
>TRBJ2-2|TRBV10-2|-|-
TGCGCCAGCAGTGAGACCGGTGAGCTGTTTTTT
CASSETGELFF
>TRBJ2-1|TRBV7-9|few|-
-
CASSPFGGGNNEKFF